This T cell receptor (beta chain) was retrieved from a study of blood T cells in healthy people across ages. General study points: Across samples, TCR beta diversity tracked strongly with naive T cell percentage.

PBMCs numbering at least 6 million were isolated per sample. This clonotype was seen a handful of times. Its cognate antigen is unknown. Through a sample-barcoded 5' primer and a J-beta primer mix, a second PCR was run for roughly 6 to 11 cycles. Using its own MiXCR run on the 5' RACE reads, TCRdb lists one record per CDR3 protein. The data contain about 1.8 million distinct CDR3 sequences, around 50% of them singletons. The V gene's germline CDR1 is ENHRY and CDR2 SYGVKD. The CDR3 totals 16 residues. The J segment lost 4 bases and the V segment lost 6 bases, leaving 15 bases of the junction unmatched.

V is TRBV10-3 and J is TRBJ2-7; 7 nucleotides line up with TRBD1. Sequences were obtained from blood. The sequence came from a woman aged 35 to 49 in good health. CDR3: CAISDDRVWTLYEQYF. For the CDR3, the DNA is TGTGCCATCAGCGACGACAGGGTCTGGACCCTTTACGAGCAGTACTTC.